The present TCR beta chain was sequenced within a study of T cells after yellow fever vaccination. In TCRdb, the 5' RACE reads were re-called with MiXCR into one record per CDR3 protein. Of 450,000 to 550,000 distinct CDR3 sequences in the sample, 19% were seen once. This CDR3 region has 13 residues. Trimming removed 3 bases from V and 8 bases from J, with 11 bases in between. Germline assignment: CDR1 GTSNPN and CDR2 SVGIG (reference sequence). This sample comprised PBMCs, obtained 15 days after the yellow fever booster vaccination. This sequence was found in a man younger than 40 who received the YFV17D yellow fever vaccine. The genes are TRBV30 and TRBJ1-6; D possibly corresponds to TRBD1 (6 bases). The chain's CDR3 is CAWRIGGDSPLHF. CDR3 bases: TGTGCCTGGAGAATAGGGGGGGATTCACCCCTCCACTTT.